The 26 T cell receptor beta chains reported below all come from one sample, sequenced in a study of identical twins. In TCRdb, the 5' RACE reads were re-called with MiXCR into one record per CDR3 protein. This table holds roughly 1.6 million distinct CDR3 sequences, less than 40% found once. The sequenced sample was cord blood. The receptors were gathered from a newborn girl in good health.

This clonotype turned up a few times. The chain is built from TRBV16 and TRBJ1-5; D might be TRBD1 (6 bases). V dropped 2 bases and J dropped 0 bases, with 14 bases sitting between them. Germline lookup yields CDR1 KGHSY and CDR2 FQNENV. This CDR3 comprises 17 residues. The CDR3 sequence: CASSQTPDSLSNQPQHF. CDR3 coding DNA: TGTGCCAGCAGCCAAACCCCGGACAGTCTTAGCAATCAGCCCCAGCATTTT. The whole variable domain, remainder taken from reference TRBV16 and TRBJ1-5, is GEEVAQTPKHLVRGEGQKAKLYCAPIKGHSYVFWYQQVLKNEFKFLISFQNENVFDETGMPKERFSAKCLPNSPCSLEIQATKLEDSAVYFCASSQTPDSLSNQPQHFGDGTRLSIL.

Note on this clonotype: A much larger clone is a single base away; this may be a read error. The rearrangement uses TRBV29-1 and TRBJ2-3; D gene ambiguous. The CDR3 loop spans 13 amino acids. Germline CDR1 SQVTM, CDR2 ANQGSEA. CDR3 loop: CSAVRVRTDTQCF. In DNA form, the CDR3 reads TGCAGCGCTGTCCGTGTCCGCACAGATACGCAGTGTTTT.

CDR3 bases: TGTGCCAGCAGCTCATTTTGGGGGGGGCAGACCCAGTACTTC. Its protein is CASSSFWGGQTQYF. V usage is TRBV6-6 and J usage is TRBJ2-5; possible D gene TRBD2, 7 bases. Germline V gene data show CDR1 as MNHNY and CDR2 as SVGAGI (reference sequence). This CDR3 has 14 amino acids. The ends were cut back, 6 bases at V and 6 bases at J, with 17 bases in the middle.

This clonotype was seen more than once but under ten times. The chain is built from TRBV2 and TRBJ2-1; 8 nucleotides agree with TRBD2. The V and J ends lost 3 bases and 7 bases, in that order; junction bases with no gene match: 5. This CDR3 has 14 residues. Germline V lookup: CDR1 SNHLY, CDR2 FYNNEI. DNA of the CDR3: TGTGCCAGCAGTGACCCGACTAGCGAGAATGAGCAGTTCTTC. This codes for CASSDPTSENEQFF.

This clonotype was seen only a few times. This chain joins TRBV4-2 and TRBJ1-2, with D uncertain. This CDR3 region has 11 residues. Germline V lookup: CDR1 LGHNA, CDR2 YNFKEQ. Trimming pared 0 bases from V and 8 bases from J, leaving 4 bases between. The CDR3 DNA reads TGTGCCAGCAGCCAAGACTGGGGCTACACCTTC. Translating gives CASSQDWGYTF.

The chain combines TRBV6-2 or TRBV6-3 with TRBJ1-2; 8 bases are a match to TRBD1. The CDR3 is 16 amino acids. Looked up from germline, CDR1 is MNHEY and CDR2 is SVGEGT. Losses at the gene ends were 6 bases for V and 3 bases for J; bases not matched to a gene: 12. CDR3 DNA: TGTGCCAGCAGAGACCGGTGGACAGGGTCTCACTATGGCTACACCTTC. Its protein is CASRDRWTGSHYGYTF.

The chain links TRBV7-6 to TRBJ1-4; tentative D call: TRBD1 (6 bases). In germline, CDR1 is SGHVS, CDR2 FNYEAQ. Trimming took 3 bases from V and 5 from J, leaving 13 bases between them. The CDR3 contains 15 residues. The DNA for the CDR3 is TGTGCCAGCAGCTTTGCTGGGGGCCTGAATGAAAAACTGTTTTTT. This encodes CASSFAGGLNEKLFF.

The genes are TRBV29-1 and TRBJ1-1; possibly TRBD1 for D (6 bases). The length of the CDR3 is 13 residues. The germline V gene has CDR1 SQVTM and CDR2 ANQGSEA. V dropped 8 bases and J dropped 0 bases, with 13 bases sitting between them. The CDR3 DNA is TGCAGCTCCCTCGACAGGCTGAACACTGAAGCTTTCTTT. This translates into CSSLDRLNTEAFF.

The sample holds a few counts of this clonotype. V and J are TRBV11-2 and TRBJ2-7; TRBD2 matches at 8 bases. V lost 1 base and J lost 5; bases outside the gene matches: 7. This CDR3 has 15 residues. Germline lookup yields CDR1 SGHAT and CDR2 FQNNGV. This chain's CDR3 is CASSLGPGGLNEQYF. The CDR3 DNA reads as TGTGCCAGCAGCTTAGGTCCGGGGGGGCTCAACGAGCAGTACTTC. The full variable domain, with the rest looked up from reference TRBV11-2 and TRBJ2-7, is EAGVAQSPRYKIIEKRQSVAFWCNPISGHATLYWYQQILGQGPKLLIQFQNNGVVDDSQLPKDRFSAERLKGVDSTLKIQPAKLEDSAVYLCASSLGPGGLNEQYFGPGTRLTVT.

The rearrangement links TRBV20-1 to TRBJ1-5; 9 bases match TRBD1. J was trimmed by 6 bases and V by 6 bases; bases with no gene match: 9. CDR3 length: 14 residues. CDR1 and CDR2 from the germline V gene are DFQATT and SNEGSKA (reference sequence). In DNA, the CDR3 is TGCAGTGCCCGACCGGGACAGGGTCGTCAGCCCCAGCATTTT. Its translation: CSARPGQGRQPQHF.

The CDR3 bases are TGTGCCAGCAGCTCCCCTGGGCGGTCCCCGAATACGCAGTATTTT. It specifies CASSSPGRSPNTQYF. The chain joins TRBV11-2 to TRBJ2-3, with no clear D. Trimming pared 4 bases from V and 7 bases from J, leaving 18 bases between. The CDR3 totals 15 residues. Germline-derived CDR1 and CDR2 are SGHAT and FQNNGV.

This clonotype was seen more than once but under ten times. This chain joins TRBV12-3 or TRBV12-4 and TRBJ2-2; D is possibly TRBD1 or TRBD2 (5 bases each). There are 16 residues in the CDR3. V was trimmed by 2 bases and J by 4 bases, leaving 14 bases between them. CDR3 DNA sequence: TGTGCCAGCAGTTTACGAGGGGCAGGGCGCACCGGGGAGCTGTTTTTT. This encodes CASSLRGAGRTGELFF.

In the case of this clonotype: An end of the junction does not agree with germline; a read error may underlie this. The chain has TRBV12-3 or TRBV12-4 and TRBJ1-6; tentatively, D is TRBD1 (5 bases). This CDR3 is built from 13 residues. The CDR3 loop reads CASAWGDNSPPHF. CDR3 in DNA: TGTGCCAGTGCCTGGGGGGATAATTCACCCCCCCACTTT.

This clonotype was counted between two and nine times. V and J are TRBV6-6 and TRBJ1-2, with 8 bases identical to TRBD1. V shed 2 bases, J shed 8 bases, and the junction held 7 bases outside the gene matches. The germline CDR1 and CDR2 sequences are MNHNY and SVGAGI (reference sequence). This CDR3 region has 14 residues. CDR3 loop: CASSYPTGGRGYTF. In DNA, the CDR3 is TGTGCCAGCAGTTACCCCACAGGGGGTCGGGGCTACACCTTC.

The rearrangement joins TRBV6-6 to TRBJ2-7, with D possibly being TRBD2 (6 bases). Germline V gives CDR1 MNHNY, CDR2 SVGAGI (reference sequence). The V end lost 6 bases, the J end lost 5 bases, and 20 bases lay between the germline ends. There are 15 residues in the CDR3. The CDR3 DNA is TGTGCCAGCAGACCCTGGGGGGAGATGGGGGACGAGCAGTACTTC. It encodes CASRPWGEMGDEQYF.

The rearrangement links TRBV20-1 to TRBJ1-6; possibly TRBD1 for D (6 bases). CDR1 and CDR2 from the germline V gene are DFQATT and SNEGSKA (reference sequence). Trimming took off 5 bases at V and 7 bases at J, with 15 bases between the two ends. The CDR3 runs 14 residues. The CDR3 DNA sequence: TGCAGTGCTGGGAAGGGGACATTAAATTCACCCCTCCACTTT. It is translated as CSAGKGTLNSPLHF.

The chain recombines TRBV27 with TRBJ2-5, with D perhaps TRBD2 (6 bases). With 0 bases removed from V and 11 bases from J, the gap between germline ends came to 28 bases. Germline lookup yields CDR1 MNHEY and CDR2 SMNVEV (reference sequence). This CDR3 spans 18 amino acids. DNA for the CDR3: TGTGCCAGCAGTTTATCCCCCATGTGGCGGGATCCTGTCCGAGAGCAGTACTTC. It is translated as CASSLSPMWRDPVREQYF.

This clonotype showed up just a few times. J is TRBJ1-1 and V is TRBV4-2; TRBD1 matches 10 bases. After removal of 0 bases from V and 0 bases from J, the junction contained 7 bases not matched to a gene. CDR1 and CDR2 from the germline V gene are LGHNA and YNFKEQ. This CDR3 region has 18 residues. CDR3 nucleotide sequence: TGTGCCAGCAGCCAAGATAGGGACAGGGGCGGTATGAACACTGAAGCTTTCTTT. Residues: CASSQDRDRGGMNTEAFF.

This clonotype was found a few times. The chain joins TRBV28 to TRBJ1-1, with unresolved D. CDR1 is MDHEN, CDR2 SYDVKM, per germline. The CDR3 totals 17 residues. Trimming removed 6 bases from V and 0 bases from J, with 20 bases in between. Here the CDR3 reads CASSLTLSRSMNTEAFF. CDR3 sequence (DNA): TGTGCCAGCAGCTTAACACTATCGAGGTCCATGAACACTGAAGCTTTCTTT.

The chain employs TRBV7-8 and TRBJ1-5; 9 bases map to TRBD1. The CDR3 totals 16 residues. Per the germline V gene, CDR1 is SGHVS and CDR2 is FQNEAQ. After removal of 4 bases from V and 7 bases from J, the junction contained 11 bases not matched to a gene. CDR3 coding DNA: TGTGCCAGCAGCTCTACCCCCGGGACAGGGAGGCAGCCCCAGCATTTT. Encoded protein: CASSSTPGTGRQPQHF.

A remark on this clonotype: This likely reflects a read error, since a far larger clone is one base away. The CDR3 DNA reads as TGCGCCAGCAGTCCGGGACCCTCCTACGAGCAGTTCTTC. Translated: CASSPGPSYEQFF. J is TRBJ2-1 and V is TRBV5-1; possibly TRBD1 or TRBD2 for D (5 bases each). There are 13 residues in the CDR3. V lost 5 bases and J 10 bases, leaving 16 bases between the germline ends. The germline V gene has CDR1 SGHRS and CDR2 YFSETQ.

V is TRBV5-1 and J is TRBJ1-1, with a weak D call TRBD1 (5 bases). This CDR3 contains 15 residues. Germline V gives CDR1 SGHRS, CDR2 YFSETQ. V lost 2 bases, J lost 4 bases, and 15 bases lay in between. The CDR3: CASSFTGPWGTEAFF. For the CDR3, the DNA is TGCGCCAGCAGCTTTACAGGACCATGGGGCACTGAAGCTTTCTTT.

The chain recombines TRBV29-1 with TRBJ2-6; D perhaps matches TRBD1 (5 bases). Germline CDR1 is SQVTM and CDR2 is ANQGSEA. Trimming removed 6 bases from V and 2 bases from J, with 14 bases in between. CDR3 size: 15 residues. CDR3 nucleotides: TGCAGCGTGCAGGGTTGGATCGCTGGGGCCAACGTCCTGACTTTC. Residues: CSVQGWIAGANVLTF.

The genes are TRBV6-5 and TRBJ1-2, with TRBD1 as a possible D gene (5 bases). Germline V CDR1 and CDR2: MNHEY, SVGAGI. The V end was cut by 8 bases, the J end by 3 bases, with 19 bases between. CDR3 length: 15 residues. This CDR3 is CASVGWVGAYYGYTF. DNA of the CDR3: TGTGCCAGCGTCGGGTGGGTTGGGGCCTACTATGGCTACACCTTC.

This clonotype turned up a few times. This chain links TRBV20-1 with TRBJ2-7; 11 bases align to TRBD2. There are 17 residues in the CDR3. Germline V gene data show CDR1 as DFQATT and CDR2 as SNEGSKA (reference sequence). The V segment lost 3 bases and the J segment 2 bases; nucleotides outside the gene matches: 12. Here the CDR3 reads CSASRLAGGSLPYEQYF. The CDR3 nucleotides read TGCAGTGCTAGCAGGCTAGCGGGAGGCTCCCTTCCCTACGAGCAGTACTTC.

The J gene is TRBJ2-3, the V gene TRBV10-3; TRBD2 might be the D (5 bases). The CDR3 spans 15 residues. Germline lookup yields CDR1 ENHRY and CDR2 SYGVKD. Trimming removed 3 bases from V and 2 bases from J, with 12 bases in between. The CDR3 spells CAISDGREDTDTQYF. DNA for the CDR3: TGTGCCATCAGTGATGGGAGAGAGGACACAGATACGCAGTATTTT.